This record concerns one TCR beta chain sequence. Its antigen is unknown. Using immunoSEQ multiplex PCR, the repertoire was profiled, and TCRdb retains in-frame clones only, with some absent. The top ten clones hold 5% to 7% of a sample with more than 300,000 clones, around four fifths of them seen once. This record comes from a study of cytotoxic CD8 clonotypes in ibrutinib-treated CLL. The overall study: Across the patients, some ten were relapsed/refractory, over 14 treatment-naive and 17 to 18 IGHV unmutated. Investigators collected response samples after a median approximately twelve months of treatment, range 6 to 36.

V lost 5 bases and J 3 bases, leaving 19 bases between the germline ends. The CDR3 is 16 amino acids. Per the germline V gene, CDR1 is KGHSH and CDR2 is LQKENI. Broader study findings: Clonality measured at baseline exceeded age-matched healthy donors, tracking circulating CD8+ T-cell counts.

V and J are TRBV18 and TRBJ1-1, with D tentatively TRBD1 (5 bases). The receptor was derived from a human donor with chronic lymphocytic leukemia. The material sequenced was PBMCs, taken before ibrutinib treatment. The chain's CDR3 is CASSNFAGGADTEAFF. In DNA, the CDR3 is TGTGCCAGCTCAAACTTTGCGGGGGGTGCGGACACTGAAGCTTTCTTT. Filled out from reference TRBV18 and TRBJ1-1, the complete variable domain reads NAGVMQNPRHLVRRRGQEARLRCSPMKGHSHVYWYRQLPEEGLKFMVYLQKENIIDESGMPKERFSAEFPKEGPSILRIQQVVRGDSAAYFCASSNFAGGADTEAFFGQGTRLTVV.